The next 15 T cell receptor beta chains were all read from a single sample in a study of read filtering for tumor transcriptome and immune sequencing. The library was built from about 400 ng RNA with molecular barcoded adaptors for alpha/delta and beta/gamma chains. TCRdb recomputed calls from the reads with MiXCR, one row per CDR3 protein. The data hold 57,000 or so distinct CDR3 sequences, with roughly 19% observed a single time. Sequencing input: a population of CD138-negative cells sorted from bone marrow. The origin of the receptors is a donor aged 40 or older with multiple myeloma.

This clonotype was recorded many times. The chain couples TRBV2 to TRBJ2-2, with TRBD2 identical over 7 bases. CDR3 length: 14 residues. With V trimmed by 8 bases and J by 0 bases, 3 bases remained unmatched. The germline V gene has CDR1 SNHLY and CDR2 FYNNEI. The CDR3 nucleotides read TGTGCCAGCCAGGGAGGGCCGAACACCGGGGAGCTGTTTTTT. It yields the protein CASQGGPNTGELFF.

This clonotype showed up many times. This chain links TRBV5-1 with TRBJ2-1; perhaps TRBD1 as D (6 bases). Trimming pared 6 bases from V and 3 bases from J, leaving 19 bases between. CDR1 is SGHRS and CDR2 is YFSETQ in the germline V gene. The CDR3 extends over 16 amino acids. The CDR3 sequence: CASTPLGQGNYNEQFF. The CDR3 DNA reads as TGCGCCAGCACCCCGCTAGGGCAGGGGAACTACAATGAGCAGTTCTTC.

This clonotype was seen repeatedly, ten times or more. The chain recombines TRBV10-1 with TRBJ2-2; 11 nucleotides line up with TRBD2. This CDR3 is built from 19 residues. Germline values: CDR1 WNHNN, CDR2 SYGVQD (reference sequence). The V segment lost 4 bases and the J segment 4 bases; nucleotides outside the gene matches: 14. The CDR3 DNA follows: TGCGCCAGCAGTGCCGGCCTAGCGGGAGGCCAAATGATCACCGGGGAGCTGTTTTTT. This encodes CASSAGLAGGQMITGELFF.

For this clonotype: This may arise from a read error, as a much more abundant clone is one base away. J is TRBJ2-2 and V is TRBV7-2; D remains ambiguous. Trimming left V 10 bases short and J 7 bases short, with 16 bases between. This CDR3 region has 13 residues. Germline V lookup: CDR1 SGHTA, CDR2 FQGNSA. CDR3 sequence reads: CANTTKGHGELFF. CDR3 DNA: TGTGCCAACACTACCAAAGGGCACGGGGAGCTGTTTTTT. The variable domain in full, with the rest retrieved from reference TRBV7-2 and TRBJ2-2, is GAGVSQSPSNKVTEKGKDVELRCDPISGHTALYWYRQSLGQGLEFLIYFQGNSAPDKSGLPSDRFSAERTGGSVSTLTIQRTQQEDSAVYLCANTTKGHGELFFGEGSRLTVL.

This clonotype was observed many times. This chain links TRBV5-4 with TRBJ2-1; D tentatively fits TRBD1 or TRBD2 (6 bases each). CDR1 and CDR2 from the germline V gene are SGHNT and YYREEE (reference sequence). The CDR3 is made up of 15 amino acids. Trimming shortened V by 0 bases and J by 4 bases, and 11 bases separated the two germline ends. CDR3 DNA sequence: TGTGCCAGCAGCTTGGAAGGGGGGACGTACAATGAGCAGTTCTTC. Protein: CASSLEGGTYNEQFF.

V usage is TRBV27 and J usage is TRBJ2-1; 8 nucleotides line up with TRBD2. J gave up 11 bases and V 3 bases, and 9 bases lay outside the gene matches. There are 14 residues in the CDR3. Per the germline V gene, CDR1 is MNHEY and CDR2 is SMNVEV (reference sequence). CDR3 bases: TGTGCCAGCAGTTTGGAGGGTGCGGGGGGAAAGCAGTTCTTC. This sequence encodes CASSLEGAGGKQFF.

As concerns this clonotype: This may arise from a read error, as a much more abundant clone is one base away. The CDR3 spells CSVQGLNTGELFF. CDR3 DNA sequence: TGCAGTGTTCAGGGGCTGAACACCGGGGAGCTGTTTTTT. This sequence joins TRBV20-1 and TRBJ2-2; TRBD1 is a possible D gene (6 bases). Deletions cut 7 bases from V and 1 base from J, with 10 bases between. Germline values: CDR1 DFQATT, CDR2 SNEGSKA (reference sequence). The CDR3 loop spans 13 amino acids.

This clonotype has a count of ten or more. This sequence joins TRBV7-9 and TRBJ2-3; possibly TRBD2 for D (5 bases). From germline, CDR1 is SEHNR and CDR2 FQNEAQ (reference sequence). The CDR3 is 16 amino acids. V lost 5 bases and J lost 0, with 15 bases in between. The CDR3 sequence: CASSLSRGTSTDTQYF. The CDR3, as DNA: TGTGCCAGCAGCCTTTCCCGGGGTACTAGCACAGATACGCAGTATTTT.

This clonotype showed up many times. The gene calls are TRBV20-1 and TRBJ2-7; 9 bases map to TRBD1. Trimming cost V 3 bases and J 9 bases; bases outside gene matches: 15. This CDR3 region has 15 residues. The V gene's germline CDR1 is DFQATT and CDR2 SNEGSKA (reference sequence). DNA of the CDR3: TGCAGTGCTAGTCCGGGACAGGGCATCCTCTACTGGCAGTACTTC. Its protein product is CSASPGQGILYWQYF.

This clonotype occurred many times. The chain combines TRBV7-8 with TRBJ2-5; no definite D call. The V end was cut by 2 bases, the J end by 5 bases, with 12 bases between. The CDR3 spans 14 residues. Germline loops: CDR1 SGHVS, CDR2 FQNEAQ. The CDR3 DNA is TGTGCCAGCAGCTTAAGTAACAAGGGCGAGACCCAGTACTTC. This sequence encodes CASSLSNKGETQYF.

V and J are TRBV5-1 and TRBJ2-7, with TRBD1 matching over 8 bases. V gave up 4 bases and J gave up 4 bases; unmatched junction bases: 7. The CDR3 loop spans 14 amino acids. Per the germline V gene, CDR1 is SGHRS and CDR2 is YFSETQ. CDR3 bases: TGCGCCAGCAGCCCGGACAGGGAGGCATACGAGCAGTACTTC. It is translated as CASSPDREAYEQYF.

This clonotype was observed a handful of times. This rearrangement joins TRBV9 to TRBJ2-1, with D possibly TRBD2 on 6 matching bases. Trimming removed 5 bases from V and 2 bases from J, with 11 bases in between. The CDR3 is 14 amino acids. Germline CDR1 SGDLS, CDR2 YYNGEE. The CDR3 sequence: CASRRLDPYNEQFF. CDR3 coding DNA: TGTGCCAGCAGACGACTAGATCCCTACAATGAGCAGTTCTTC.

This chain joins TRBV7-2 and TRBJ2-2; TRBD1 is a possible D gene (6 bases). Looked up from germline, CDR1 is SGHTA and CDR2 is FQGNSA. This CDR3 contains 18 residues. Between the trimmed V and J ends, which lost 2 bases and 2 bases, there was a span of 18 bases. CDR3 DNA: TGTGCCAGCAGCTTACTAGCTAGCAGGGGCCTTAACACCGGGGAGCTGTTTTTT. It codes for CASSLLASRGLNTGELFF.

As to this clonotype: A far more abundant clone sits one base away, making this likely a read error. The chain links TRBV5-6 to TRBJ1-5; 7 bases align to TRBD1. This CDR3 has 17 residues. J was trimmed by 2 bases and V by 7 bases; bases with no gene match: 15. Per germline, CDR1 SGHDT and CDR2 YYEEEE. The CDR3 loop is CASGATTGWEGNQPQHF. The CDR3 nucleotides are TGTGCCAGCGGCGCCACGACAGGGTGGGAGGGCAATCAGCCCCAGCATTTT.

As regards this clonotype: The CDR3 end shows no conserved phenylalanine or tryptophan, and so a read error is likely. The chain couples TRBV20-1 to TRBJ2-7; D is perhaps TRBD2 (6 bases). Germline values: CDR1 DFQATT, CDR2 SNEGSKA (reference sequence). The CDR3 spans 11 residues. This CDR3 is CSAPGDYEQYL. The CDR3 DNA follows: TGCAGCGCTCCGGGGGACTACGAGCAGTACCTT.